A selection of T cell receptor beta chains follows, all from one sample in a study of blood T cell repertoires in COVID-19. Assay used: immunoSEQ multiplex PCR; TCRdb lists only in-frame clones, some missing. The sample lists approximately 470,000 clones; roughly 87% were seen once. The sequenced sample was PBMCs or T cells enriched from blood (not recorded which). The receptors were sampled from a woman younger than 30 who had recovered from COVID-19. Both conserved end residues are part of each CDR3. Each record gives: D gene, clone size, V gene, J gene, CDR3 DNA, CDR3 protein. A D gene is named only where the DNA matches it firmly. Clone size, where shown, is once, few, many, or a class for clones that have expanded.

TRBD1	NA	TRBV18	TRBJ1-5	TGTGCCAGCTCACCGGAGACAGGGGGGAATCAGCCCCAGCATTTT	CASSPETGGNQPQHF
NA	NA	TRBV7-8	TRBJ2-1	TGTGCCAGCAGCTGGAGCCCCGTTATCAATGAGCAGTTCTTC	CASSWSPVINEQFF
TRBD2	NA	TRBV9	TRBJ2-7	TGTGCCAGCAGCGTTGCGGGGGGGACCTACGAGCAGTACTTC	CASSVAGGTYEQYF
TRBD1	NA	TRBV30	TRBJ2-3	TGTGCCTGGACCCCTGGACAGGGGGGATCCGATACGCAGTATTTT	CAWTPGQGGSDTQYF
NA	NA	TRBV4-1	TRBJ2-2	TGCGCCAGCAGCCAAGATCAGGGGGGCGGGGAGCTGTTTTTT	CASSQDQGGGELFF
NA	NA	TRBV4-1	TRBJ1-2	TGCGCCAGCAGCCAAGAAGGAGGGAGGTATGGCTACACCTTC	CASSQEGGRYGYTF
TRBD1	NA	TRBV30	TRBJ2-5	TGTGCCTGGAGTGGACAGGGTGGTTTTGTAGAGACCCAGTACTTC	CAWSGQGGFVETQYF
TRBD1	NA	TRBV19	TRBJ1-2	TGTGCCGGCTCTGACAGGGGCGGCGGCTACACCTTC	CAGSDRGGGYTF
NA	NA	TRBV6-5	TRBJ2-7	TGTGCCAGCAGTCGAAATTCGGACGAGCAGTACTTC	CASSRNSDEQYF
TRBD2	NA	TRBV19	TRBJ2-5	TGTGCCAGTAGTGGGTCTAGCGGGGGGCCCGAACCCCAAGAGACCCAGTACTTC	CASSGSSGGPEPQETQYF
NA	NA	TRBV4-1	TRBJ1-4	TGCGCCAGCAGCCAAGGGGAGGGGAGTGAAAAACTGTTTTTT	CASSQGEGSEKLFF
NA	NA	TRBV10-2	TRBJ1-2	TGCGCCAGCAGTGAGGGATATGGGGCGAACTATGGCTACACCTTC	CASSEGYGANYGYTF
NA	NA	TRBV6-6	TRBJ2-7	TGTGCCAGCAGTTACTCGGAACTAGCATACGAGCAGTACTTC	CASSYSELAYEQYF
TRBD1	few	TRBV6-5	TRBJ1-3	TGTGCCAGCAGACAACAGGGGGCGGGTTGGAACACCATATATTTT	CASRQQGAGWNTIYF
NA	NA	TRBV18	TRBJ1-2	TGTGCCAGCTCACCATCATCAGGGTGGAACTATGGCTACACCTTC	CASSPSSGWNYGYTF
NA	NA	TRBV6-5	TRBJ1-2	TGTGCCAGCAGTCCGGGACACCGATTCTATGGCTACACCTTC	CASSPGHRFYGYTF
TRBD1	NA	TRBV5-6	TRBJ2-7	TGTGCCAGCAGCCCCAGGGGGAACTACGAGCAGTACTTC	CASSPRGNYEQYF
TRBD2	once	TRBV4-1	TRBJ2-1	TGCGCCAGCAGCCAAGATTACGGGGGGACCTACAATGAGCAGTTCTTC	CASSQDYGGTYNEQFF
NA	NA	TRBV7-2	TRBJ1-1	TGTGCCAGCACCATGACATCGCTCCCTGAAGCTTTCTTT	CASTMTSLPEAFF
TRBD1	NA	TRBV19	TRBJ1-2	TGTGCCAGTAGTCCTCATCCGGGACAGCCTAACTATGGCTACACCTTC	CASSPHPGQPNYGYTF
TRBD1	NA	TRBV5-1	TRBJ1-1	TGCGCCAGCAGCTTGGAAGTACAGGGGTTGGCGAACACTGAAGCTTTCTTT	CASSLEVQGLANTEAFF
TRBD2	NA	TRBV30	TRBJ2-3	TGTGCCTGGAGTACTAGCGGGGGGCTTGATACGCAGTATTTT	CAWSTSGGLDTQYF
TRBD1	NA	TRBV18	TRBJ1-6	TGTGCCAGCACTCTAACAGGGGATAATTCACCCCTCCACTTT	CASTLTGDNSPLHF
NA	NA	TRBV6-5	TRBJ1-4	TGTGCCAGCGTCCCGGGACACCGTAATGAAAAACTGTTTTTT	CASVPGHRNEKLFF
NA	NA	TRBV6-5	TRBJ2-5	TGTGCCAGCAGTCCGCCCGGGATCCAAGAGACCCAGTACTTC	CASSPPGIQETQYF
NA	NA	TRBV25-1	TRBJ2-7	TGTGCCAGCAGTGAATCAGGGGTCCACGAGCAGTACTTC	CASSESGVHEQYF
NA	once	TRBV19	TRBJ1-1	TGTGCCAGTAGTCTCGCCGGAGGAGGGAAAGCTTTCTTT	CASSLAGGGKAFF
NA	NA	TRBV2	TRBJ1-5	TGTGCCAGAGGGGGAGGGAATAGCAATCAGCCCCAGCATTTT	CARGGGNSNQPQHF
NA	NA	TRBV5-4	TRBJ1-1	TGTGCCAGCAGCTTCGGGTCAGATAACACTGAAGCTTTCTTT	CASSFGSDNTEAFF
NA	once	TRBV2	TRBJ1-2	TGTGCCAGCAGTGTATGGCAGGAAGCTAACTATGGCTACACCTTC	CASSVWQEANYGYTF
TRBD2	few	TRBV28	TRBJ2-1	TGTGCCAGCAGTTACTCCGGGACTAGGGCGGGCAATGAGCAGTTCTTC	CASSYSGTRAGNEQFF
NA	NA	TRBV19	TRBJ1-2	TGTGCCAGTAGTATCCAGGGCGGTGATTTTGGCTACACCTTC	CASSIQGGDFGYTF
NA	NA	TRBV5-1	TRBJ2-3	TGCGCCAGCAGCTTGGCAGGGTATAGCTCAGATACGCAGTATTTT	CASSLAGYSSDTQYF
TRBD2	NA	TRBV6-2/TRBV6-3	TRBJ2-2	TGTGCCAGCAGTTACGGCGGGGGAACCGGGGAGCTGTTTTTT	CASSYGGGTGELFF
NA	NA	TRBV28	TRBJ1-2	TGTGCCATCAACGCGGGGGAAGACTATGGCTACACCTTC	CAINAGEDYGYTF
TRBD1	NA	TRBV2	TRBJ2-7	TGTGCCAGCAGTGAGCCGATGACAGGGGGGTACGAGCAGTACTTC	CASSEPMTGGYEQYF
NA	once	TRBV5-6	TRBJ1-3	TGTGCCAGCAGCTTGAGCGTCAGGGGTCCCTTTGGAAACACCATATATTTT	CASSLSVRGPFGNTIYF
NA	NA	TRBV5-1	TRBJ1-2	TGCGCCAGCAGCTTTGACGGGGACTATGGCTACACCTTC	CASSFDGDYGYTF
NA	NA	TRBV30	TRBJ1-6	TGTGCCTGGGAACTTCCGAAGGGGCGGAATTCACCCCTCCACTTT	CAWELPKGRNSPLHF
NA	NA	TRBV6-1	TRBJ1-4	TGTGCCAGCAGTGAAGGGTCAGGGTCGCTGTTTTTT	CASSEGSGSLFF
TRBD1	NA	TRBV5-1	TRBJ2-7	TGCGCCAGCAGCTTGAGGACAGGGGGCGAATCCTACGAGCAGTACTTC	CASSLRTGGESYEQYF
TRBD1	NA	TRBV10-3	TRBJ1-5	TGTGCCATCAGTTGGGGACAGGGAGCGGGACAGCCCCAGCATTTT	CAISWGQGAGQPQHF
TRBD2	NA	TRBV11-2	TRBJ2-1	TGTGCCAGCAGCCCTGGACTAGCGGGGGGGCAGGATGAGCAGTTCTTC	CASSPGLAGGQDEQFF
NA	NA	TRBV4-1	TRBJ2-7	TGCGCCAGCAGCCGTCTGGAGGGAGACGAGCAGTACTTC	CASSRLEGDEQYF
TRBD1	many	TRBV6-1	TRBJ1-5	TGTGCCAGCAGTGAAATTGTTGGCAGGGGGGATCAGCCCCAGCATTTT	CASSEIVGRGDQPQHF
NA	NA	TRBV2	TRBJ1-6	TGTGCCAGCAGTGAAGCTCGGTCCGATTCACCCCTCCACTTT	CASSEARSDSPLHF
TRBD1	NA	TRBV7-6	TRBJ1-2	TGTGCCAGCAGCCCGGGATCAGGGGGCGGTGGCTACACCTTC	CASSPGSGGGGYTF
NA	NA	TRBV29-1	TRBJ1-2	TGCAGCGTTGTGGGGCTTGGGAATGGCTACACCTTC	CSVVGLGNGYTF
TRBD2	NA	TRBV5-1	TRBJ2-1	TGCGCCAGCAGCTTGGGGCCCGCGGGGGAGAGAGGTGAGCAGTTCTTC	CASSLGPAGERGEQFF
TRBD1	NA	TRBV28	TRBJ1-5	TGTGCCAGCAGTTTAACTATGGACAGGGGGGCTCCTTATAGCAATCAGCCCCAGCATTTT	CASSLTMDRGAPYSNQPQHF
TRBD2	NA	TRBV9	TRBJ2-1	TGTGCCAGCAGCGCCCCGGGACTAGCGGGGGTCGGGTCCTACAATGAGCAGTTCTTC	CASSAPGLAGVGSYNEQFF
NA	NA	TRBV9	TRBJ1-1	TGTGCCAGCAGCGCATGGGAGGCCAGCACTGAAGCTTTCTTT	CASSAWEASTEAFF
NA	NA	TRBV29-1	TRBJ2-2	TGCAGCGTTGAAGGGTTGGGGAGAACCGGGGAGCTGTTTTTT	CSVEGLGRTGELFF
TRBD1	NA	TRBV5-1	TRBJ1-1	TGCGCCAGCAGCTCCAGGACAGGGGTTGAAGCTTTCTTT	CASSSRTGVEAFF
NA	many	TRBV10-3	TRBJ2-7	TGTGCCATCATTGGGACTAGTATTCTACAGGGGTACGAGCAGTACTTC	CAIIGTSILQGYEQYF
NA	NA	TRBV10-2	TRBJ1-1	TGCGCCAGCAGTGACGGGGGGAAGGACACTGAAGCTTTCTTT	CASSDGGKDTEAFF
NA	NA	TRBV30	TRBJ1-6	TGTGCCTGGACAGGGGAGAATAATTCACCCCTCCACTTT	CAWTGENNSPLHF
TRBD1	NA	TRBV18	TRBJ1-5	TGTGCCAGCTCACCTTCGACAGGGGACAGCAATCAGCCCCAGCATTTT	CASSPSTGDSNQPQHF
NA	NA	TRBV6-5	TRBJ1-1	TGTGCCAGCACCCCCGGGCGCGGAGGGAACACTGAAGCTTTCTTT	CASTPGRGGNTEAFF